Following are 32 T cell receptor beta chains from one sample sequenced in a study of patients and donors after allogeneic stem cell transplantation. One entry per CDR3 protein results from TCRdb running MiXCR on the RT-PCR reads. The sample shows tens of thousands of distinct CDR3 sequences, roughly 5.2% of them seen only once. Sequenced: blood, either unsorted or a sorted T cell fraction (not recorded which). These receptors were collected from a human donor who was either an allogeneic HSCT recipient or a stem cell or donor lymphocyte infusion donor (not recorded which). It is not recorded whose cells these are; they may come from a transplant donor.

This clonotype is a singleton in its sample. Being one base from a much bigger clone, this may be a read error. The final CDR3 position lacks the conserved phenylalanine or tryptophan, pointing to a likely read error. The chain couples TRBV5-1 to TRBJ2-3; 9 nucleotides match TRBD1. The V gene end was trimmed by 1 base and the J gene end by 3 bases; junction bases not matched to a gene: 3. The CDR3 has 15 residues. Germline CDR1 SGHRS, CDR2 YFSETQ. The CDR3 DNA follows: TGCGCCAGCAGCTTGAAGGGACAGGGAACAGATACGCAGTATCTT. Its translation: CASSLKGQGTDTQYL.

This clonotype was counted many times. The chain has TRBV10-2 and TRBJ2-7; weak D call: TRBD2 (5 bases). From germline, CDR1 is WSHSY and CDR2 SAAADI. V was clipped by 0 bases and J by 0 bases, with 9 bases between them. This CDR3 spans 15 amino acids. The CDR3 here is CASSESNRGSYEQYF. CDR3 sequence (DNA): TGCGCCAGCAGTGAGTCGAATCGGGGCTCCTACGAGCAGTACTTC.

This clonotype was seen ten or more times. The rearrangement links TRBV28 to TRBJ1-5, with D tentatively TRBD1 (5 bases). Germline-derived CDR1 and CDR2 are MDHEN and SYDVKM. This CDR3 spans 13 amino acids. V was cut by 2 bases and J by 6 bases, with 8 bases left in between. CDR3 residues: CASSLEGAQPQHF. Written as DNA, the CDR3 is TGTGCCAGCAGTTTAGAAGGGGCTCAGCCCCAGCATTTT.

This clonotype was counted ten times or more. V and J are TRBV28 and TRBJ2-7; 11 nucleotides agree with TRBD1. CDR3 length: 16 amino acids. V gave up 0 bases and J gave up 0 bases; unmatched junction bases: 1. Germline CDR1 reads MDHEN; CDR2 reads SYDVKM. The CDR3 loop reads CASSLWGTGGSYEQYF. CDR3 DNA sequence: TGTGCCAGCAGTTTATGGGGGACAGGGGGCTCCTACGAGCAGTACTTC.

This clonotype was counted only a few times. The genes are TRBV27 and TRBJ1-6, with D possibly matching TRBD1 (5 bases). This CDR3 comprises 13 residues. V lost 6 bases, J lost 9 bases, and 12 bases lay in between. The V gene's germline CDR1 is MNHEY and CDR2 SMNVEV (reference sequence). CDR3 amino acids: CASRTRVGSPLHF. The CDR3 nucleotides read TGTGCCAGCAGGACCAGGGTTGGTTCACCCCTCCACTTT.

This chain connects TRBV12-3 or TRBV12-4 to TRBJ1-1; D possibly corresponds to TRBD1 (5 bases). CDR3 length equals 13 residues. V was pared by 5 bases and J by 1 base, with 8 bases between. The CDR3 DNA sequence: TGTGCCAGCAGTCCCACAGGGAACACTGAAGCTTTCTTT. Encoded protein: CASSPTGNTEAFF.

This clonotype has at least ten counts. The gene calls are TRBV29-1 and TRBJ2-6; D remains ambiguous. The CDR3 sequence is 14 residues long. V dropped 2 bases and J dropped 0 bases, with 5 bases sitting between them. Germline CDR1 and CDR2: SQVTM and ANQGSEA. In nucleotides, the CDR3 is TGCAGCGTTGAACAAGACTCTGGGGCCAACGTCCTGACTTTC. Its translation: CSVEQDSGANVLTF.

In this sample, this clonotype turned up many times. The genes are TRBV2 and TRBJ1-5; D uncertain. Germline values: CDR1 SNHLY, CDR2 FYNNEI. The CDR3 is 13 residues long. V lost 8 bases, J lost 6 bases, and 14 bases lay in between. CDR3 loop: CASLPRGGQPQHF. CDR3 coding DNA: TGTGCCAGCCTACCGAGAGGTGGTCAGCCCCAGCATTTT.

This clonotype was counted between two and nine times. The chain links TRBV4-1 to TRBJ1-1; 8 bases fit TRBD1. The V gene end was trimmed by 4 bases and the J gene end by 1 base; junction bases not matched to a gene: 14. The CDR3 spans 18 residues. Germline CDR1 is MGHRA and CDR2 is YSYEKL. The CDR3 protein is CASSPYRIRDRPNTEAFF. The CDR3 DNA sequence: TGCGCCAGCAGCCCGTACCGGATCCGGGACAGGCCGAACACTGAAGCTTTCTTT.

This clonotype was found many times. CDR3 bases: TGTGCCAGCAGCTTTGGTGGGAGCTCCTACAATGAGCAGTTCTTC. Protein: CASSFGGSSYNEQFF. The rearrangement uses TRBV11-3 and TRBJ2-1; D is perhaps TRBD2 (5 bases). The length of the CDR3 is 15 residues. Germline assignment: CDR1 SGHNT and CDR2 YENEEA. The germline V and J ends were trimmed by 3 bases and 0 bases, with 9 bases remaining between them.

There are many counts of this clonotype. V usage is TRBV7-2 and J usage is TRBJ1-1, with D hard to call. The germline V gene encodes CDR1 SGHTA and CDR2 FQGNSA. Trimming pared 2 bases from V and 2 bases from J, leaving 12 bases between. The CDR3 contains 15 residues. CDR3 nucleotide sequence: TGTGCCAGCAGCTTAAGAGGCAGAGGAAACACTGAAGCTTTCTTT. Translating it yields CASSLRGRGNTEAFF.

Many counts were recorded for this clonotype. V usage is TRBV3-1 and J usage is TRBJ1-2, with 7 bases that match TRBD1. Germline V gene data show CDR1 as LGHDT and CDR2 as YNNKEL (reference sequence). The length of the CDR3 is 13 residues. The V segment lost 5 bases and the J segment 3 bases; nucleotides outside the gene matches: 3. The CDR3 region is CASSETGDYGYTF. DNA of the CDR3: TGTGCCAGCAGCGAAACAGGGGACTATGGCTACACCTTC.

This clonotype appeared many times. Here the CDR3 reads CATSGHLLTETQYF. For the CDR3, the DNA is TGTGCCACCAGTGGACACCTGCTCACAGAGACCCAGTACTTC. This rearrangement joins TRBV24-1 to TRBJ2-5; D not resolved. CDR1 is KGHDR, CDR2 SFDVKD, per germline. V lost 5 bases, J lost 4 bases, and 13 bases lay in between. The CDR3 consists of 14 residues.

This clonotype was recorded many times. The chain is built from TRBV27 and TRBJ2-5; 8 nucleotides match TRBD1. Germline CDR1 and CDR2: MNHEY and SMNVEV (reference sequence). The J segment lost 4 bases and the V segment lost 2 bases, leaving 9 bases of the junction unmatched. The CDR3 is made up of 16 amino acids. CDR3 nucleotides: TGTGCCAGCAGTTTACAGAGACAGGGGACTGGAGAGACCCAGTACTTC. Protein product: CASSLQRQGTGETQYF.

The sample holds a few counts of this clonotype. The chain joins TRBV20-1 to TRBJ2-7; the D call may be TRBD1 or TRBD2 (7 bases each). Germline V gives CDR1 DFQATT, CDR2 SNEGSKA (reference sequence). V lost 7 bases and J 0 bases, leaving 13 bases between the germline ends. The CDR3 is 13 amino acids. CDR3 region: CSGGGQLSYEQYF. The CDR3, as DNA: TGCAGTGGCGGGGGACAGCTCTCCTACGAGCAGTACTTC.

This clonotype was observed a handful of times. The chain recombines TRBV20-1 with TRBJ2-7; 11 positions agree with TRBD2. The ends lost 5 bases at V and 3 bases at J; junction bases unmatched: 6. Germline loops: CDR1 DFQATT, CDR2 SNEGSKA (reference sequence). The CDR3 spans 14 residues. The CDR3 loop is CSALPGLAGYEQYF. For the CDR3, the DNA is TGCAGTGCTCTACCCGGACTAGCGGGCTACGAGCAGTACTTC.

This clonotype came up many times. The chain combines TRBV5-1 with TRBJ2-5; 8 nucleotides align to TRBD2. Germline CDR1 SGHRS, CDR2 YFSETQ. J gave up 5 bases and V 6 bases, and 12 bases lay outside the gene matches. This CDR3 contains 15 residues. CDR3 bases: TGCGCCAGCACCATTGGCGGGGGGCGCGGTGAGACCCAGTACTTC. Translated: CASTIGGGRGETQYF.

Ten or more counts support this clonotype. The V gene is TRBV12-3 or TRBV12-4, the J gene TRBJ2-5; 7 bases map to TRBD1. J was trimmed by 5 bases and V by 6 bases; bases with no gene match: 9. CDR3 length: 14 amino acids. The CDR3 coding sequence is TGTGCCAGCAGCCCGACAGGGCCCCTGGAGACCCAGTACTTC. Its translation is CASSPTGPLETQYF.

This clonotype was detected many times. The J gene is TRBJ2-2, the V gene TRBV5-1; TRBD1 aligns across 8 bases. Germline CDR1 is SGHRS and CDR2 is YFSETQ. There are 14 residues in the CDR3. The J segment lost 1 base and the V segment lost 7 bases, leaving 3 bases of the junction unmatched. As DNA, the CDR3 is TGCGCCAGCTCCGGGACAGGGAACACCGGGGAGCTGTTTTTT. Translation: CASSGTGNTGELFF.

This clonotype was found many times. The V call is TRBV12-3 or TRBV12-4, the J call TRBJ1-6, with a possible D match to TRBD1 (6 bases). The CDR3 spans 13 residues. With 8 bases removed from V and 10 bases from J, the gap between germline ends came to 15 bases. The CDR3 sequence: CASRRGVESPLHF. CDR3 DNA sequence: TGTGCCAGCCGCAGGGGTGTAGAATCACCCCTCCACTTT.

This clonotype came up many times. V usage is TRBV2 and J usage is TRBJ2-2; D uncertain. Per the germline V gene, CDR1 is SNHLY and CDR2 is FYNNEI. The CDR3 covers 14 residues. The V end lost 4 bases, the J end lost 4 bases, and 10 bases lay between the germline ends. The CDR3 loop reads CASSGVRRTGELFF. DNA for the CDR3: TGTGCCAGCAGTGGTGTTAGACGCACCGGGGAGCTGTTTTTT. Supplemented by reference TRBV2 and TRBJ2-2, the full variable domain reads EPEVTQTPSHQVTQMGQEVILRCVPISNHLYFYWYRQILGQKVEFLVSFYNNEISEKSEIFDDQFSVERPDGSNFTLKIRSTKLEDSAMYFCASSGVRRTGELFFGEGSRLTVL.

The chain links TRBV19 to TRBJ2-1, with 9 bases aligning to TRBD1. CDR1 and CDR2 (germline): LNHDA, SQIVND (reference sequence). Germline trimming cut 7 bases from V and 4 bases from J; bases unmatched to any gene: 8. This CDR3 spans 15 amino acids. The CDR3, as DNA: TGTGCCAGTACCTTTGCGGGACAGGGATACAATGAGCAGTTCTTC. Protein: CASTFAGQGYNEQFF. Together with reference TRBV19 and TRBJ2-1, the CDR3 gives the full variable domain: DGGITQSPKYLFRKEGQNVTLSCEQNLNHDAMYWYRQDPGQGLRLIYYSQIVNDFQKGDIAEGYSVSREKKESFPLTVTSAQKNPTAFYLCASTFAGQGYNEQFFGPGTRLTVL.

This clonotype was seen only a few times. V gene TRBV6-1 combines with J gene TRBJ1-6; TRBD1 might be the D (5 bases). Trimming left V 6 bases short and J 9 bases short, with 15 bases between. Germline assignment: CDR1 MNHNS and CDR2 SASEGT. The CDR3 sequence is 14 residues long. The CDR3 protein is CASRAGTSGSPLHF. The CDR3 region has the DNA TGTGCCAGCAGAGCCGGGACCTCGGGTTCACCCCTCCACTTT.

The CDR3, as DNA: TGTGCCAGCTCCCGACAGGACAGGGTAGCCGAGCAGTACTTC. It translates to CASSRQDRVAEQYF. This sequence joins TRBV18 and TRBJ2-7; 8 positions agree with TRBD1. V shed 6 bases, J shed 6 bases, and the junction held 10 bases outside the gene matches. The CDR3 is 14 residues long. CDR1 KGHSH and CDR2 LQKENI come from the germline V gene.

This clonotype was seen at least ten times. The chain joins TRBV20-1 to TRBJ2-1; 15 bases agree with TRBD2. CDR3 size: 17 residues. V dropped 7 bases and J dropped 7; count of bases not matched to a gene: 14. From germline, CDR1 is DFQATT and CDR2 SNEGSKA (reference sequence). This chain's CDR3 is CSGAGLAGGRGGNEQFF. DNA for the CDR3: TGCAGTGGAGCGGGACTAGCGGGAGGAAGGGGGGGGAATGAGCAGTTCTTC.

The table lists this clonotype with a count of one. This chain links TRBV5-1 with TRBJ2-3; 10 bases are shared with TRBD2. The germline CDR1 and CDR2 sequences are SGHRS and YFSETQ. Trimming at V came to 4 bases and at J to 1 base, leaving 9 bases not matched to a gene. The CDR3 spans 17 residues. In DNA form, the CDR3 reads TGCGCCAGCAGCCCGACTACTCTAGCGGGAGGCACAGATACGCAGTATTTT. Amino acids: CASSPTTLAGGTDTQYF.

This clonotype has ten or more counts. The chain combines TRBV11-2 with TRBJ2-2, with D uncertain. The germline V gene has CDR1 SGHAT and CDR2 FQNNGV. V lost 1 base and J 5 bases, leaving 11 bases between the germline ends. This CDR3 has 15 residues. CDR3 residues: CASSLVLRRTGELFF. In DNA form, the CDR3 reads TGTGCCAGCAGCTTAGTTCTCAGACGGACCGGGGAGCTGTTTTTT.

This clonotype was seen many times. The rearrangement joins TRBV5-4 to TRBJ2-7; 8 bases are a match to TRBD2. The CDR3 contains 17 residues. Germline values: CDR1 SGHNT, CDR2 YYREEE (reference sequence). Trimming cost V 0 bases and J 7 bases; bases outside gene matches: 15. CDR3 amino acids: CASSLGSSGITSGEQYF. The CDR3, as DNA: TGTGCCAGCAGCTTGGGGAGTAGCGGGATCACCTCGGGGGAGCAGTACTTC.

This clonotype was counted at least ten times. The J gene is TRBJ2-7, the V gene TRBV3-1, with 11 bases matching TRBD1. CDR1 is LGHDT, CDR2 YNNKEL, per germline (reference sequence). The CDR3 contains 13 residues. Germline trimming cut 6 bases from V and 6 bases from J; bases unmatched to any gene: 4. Written as DNA, the CDR3 is TGTGCCAGCAGGCGAGGGACAGGGGGCGAGCAGTACTTC. Translating gives CASRRGTGGEQYF.

The chain links TRBV24-1 to TRBJ2-7, with D uncertain. CDR3 length: 11 amino acids. The germline CDR1 and CDR2 sequences are KGHDR and SFDVKD. The V end lost 0 bases, the J end lost 8 bases, and 4 bases lay between the germline ends. The CDR3 region has the DNA TGTGCCACCAGTGATTTGCTAAAGCAGTACTTC. Protein sequence: CATSDLLKQYF.

This clonotype appeared many times. The chain has TRBV19 and TRBJ1-2, with D unclear. The CDR3 totals 12 residues. Germline V gene sequence: CDR1 LNHDA, CDR2 SQIVND (reference sequence). Deletions cut 4 bases from V and 4 bases from J, with 7 bases between. CDR3 in amino acids: CASSKMGYGYTF. The CDR3 nucleotides are TGTGCCAGTAGTAAGATGGGCTATGGCTACACCTTC.

This clonotype was seen a handful of times. J is TRBJ2-1 and V is TRBV7-8, with D perhaps assigned TRBD1 or TRBD2 (5 bases each). V lost 5 bases, J lost 9 bases, and 23 bases lay in between. Germline V lookup: CDR1 SGHVS, CDR2 FQNEAQ. The CDR3 contains 16 residues. CDR3 amino acids: CASSPRDPGTISEQFF. In nucleotides, the CDR3 is TGTGCCAGCAGCCCCCGGGACCCCGGCACAATCTCTGAGCAGTTCTTC.